Included here is one T cell receptor (beta chain) sequence, with context. The antigen remains unidentified. This sample was taken from a study of radiotherapy plus CTLA-4 blockade in lung cancer. About the study: In approximately 17% of patients, objective responses were seen; roughly 28% had disease control.

Method: immunoSEQ multiplex PCR; TCRdb's copy keeps in-frame clones and lacks some. Of about 87,000 clones listed, around 90% are singletons. CDR3 length: 13 amino acids. V dropped 3 bases and J dropped 7 bases, with 10 bases sitting between them. Per the germline V gene, CDR1 is MNHNS and CDR2 is SASEGT. Study-wide points: Increased serum interferon-beta after radiation also reportedly predicted response strongly. Tumor-origin TCR clones grew in blood after radiotherapy plus ipilimumab.

V usage is TRBV6-1 and J usage is TRBJ1-5; D gene ambiguous. The sequencing here drew on peripheral blood, taken from a patient treated with radiotherapy plus ipilimumab. This sequence was found in a human donor with non-small cell lung cancer that progressed on radiotherapy plus ipilimumab. CDR3 nucleotide sequence: TGTGCCAGCAGTGACCTTACACTGCAGCCCCAGCATTTT. The encoded protein is CASSDLTLQPQHF.